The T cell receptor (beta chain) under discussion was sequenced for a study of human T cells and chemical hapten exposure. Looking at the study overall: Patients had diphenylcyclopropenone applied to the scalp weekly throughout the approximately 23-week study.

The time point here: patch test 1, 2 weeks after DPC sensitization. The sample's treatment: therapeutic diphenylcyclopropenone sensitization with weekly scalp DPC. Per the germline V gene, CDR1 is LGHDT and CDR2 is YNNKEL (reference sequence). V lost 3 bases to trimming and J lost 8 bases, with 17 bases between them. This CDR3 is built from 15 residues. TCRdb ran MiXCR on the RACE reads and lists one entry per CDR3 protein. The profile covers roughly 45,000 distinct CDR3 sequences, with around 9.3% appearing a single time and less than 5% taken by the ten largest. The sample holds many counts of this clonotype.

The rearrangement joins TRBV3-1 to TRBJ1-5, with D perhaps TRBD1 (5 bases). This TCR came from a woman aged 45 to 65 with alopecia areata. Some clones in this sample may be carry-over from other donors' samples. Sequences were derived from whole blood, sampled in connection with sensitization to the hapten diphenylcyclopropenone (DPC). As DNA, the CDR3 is TGTGCCAGCAGCCAGACCGGGACCCAAAGGGAGCCCCAGCATTTT. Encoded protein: CASSQTGTQREPQHF.